This T cell receptor beta chain was sequenced for a study of tumor-infiltrating lymphocytes in localized non-small cell lung cancer. Trimming cost V 0 bases and J 4 bases; bases outside gene matches: 6. The V gene's germline CDR1 is MGHRA and CDR2 YSYEKL. The CDR3 is 17 amino acids. Clones were read by immunoSEQ multiplex PCR, and TCRdb kept only the in-frame ones, dropping some. The data hold roughly 14,000 clones, with under 80% observed a single time. The sample taken for sequencing was lung tumor tissue. The chain links TRBV4-1 to TRBJ2-3; 11 bases map to TRBD2. The receptor comes from a human donor with non-small cell lung cancer. Written as DNA, the CDR3 is TGCGCCAGCAGCCAAGATGCGACTAGCGGGGACGCAGATACGCAGTATTTT. This encodes CASSQDATSGDADTQYF.